The next 27 T cell receptor beta chains were all read from a single sample in a study of blood T cell repertoires in COVID-19. The method was immunoSEQ multiplex PCR; TCRdb's version includes in-frame clones alone and lacks a portion of them. This sample has approximately 310,000 clones, with 70% to 90% found just once. The sequenced sample was PBMCs or T cells enriched from blood (not recorded which). These receptors came from a man under 40 who had recovered from COVID-19.

This chain uses TRBV11-2 with TRBJ2-4, with D maybe TRBD2 (5 bases). With 1 base removed from V and 8 bases from J, the gap between germline ends came to 15 bases. The CDR3 covers 15 residues. Germline V lookup: CDR1 SGHAT, CDR2 FQNNGV. CDR3 loop: CASSLASGFGDIQYF. The CDR3 nucleotides read TGTGCCAGCAGCTTAGCATCTGGGTTCGGGGACATTCAGTACTTC.

This rearrangement joins TRBV19 to TRBJ2-7; 9 bases line up with TRBD1. The CDR3 is 15 amino acids. The germline gives CDR1 LNHDA, CDR2 SQIVND (reference sequence). The ends lost 10 bases at V and 3 bases at J; junction bases unmatched: 13. CDR3 nucleotide sequence: TGTGCCACCGGGACCGGGACAGGGAATTTCTACGAGCAGTACTTC. Its protein product is CATGTGTGNFYEQYF.

The gene calls are TRBV18 and TRBJ2-2, with D possibly matching TRBD1 (6 bases). V lost 4 bases and J 5 bases, leaving 11 bases between the germline ends. CDR3 length: 14 amino acids. From germline, CDR1 is KGHSH and CDR2 LQKENI. The CDR3 loop reads CASSLQQGTGELFF. DNA for the CDR3: TGTGCCAGCTCACTACAACAGGGAACCGGGGAGCTGTTTTTT.

CDR3 nucleotide sequence: TGTGCCAGCAGCACAGGAGCCTGGGAGAACACTGAAGCTTTCTTT. Translation: CASSTGAWENTEAFF. The genes are TRBV7-9 and TRBJ1-1, with D possibly matching TRBD1 (5 bases). Germline assignment: CDR1 SEHNR and CDR2 FQNEAQ (reference sequence). The CDR3 covers 15 residues. The germline V and J ends were trimmed by 5 bases and 1 base, with 14 bases remaining between them.

The rearrangement joins TRBV14 to TRBJ1-3; D call uncertain. Trimming removed 4 bases from V and 0 bases from J, with 13 bases in between. CDR3 size: 16 residues. Germline-derived CDR1 and CDR2 are SGHDN and FVKESK. The CDR3 bases are TGTGCCAGCAGCCCTCACGCAGGTGCCTCTGGAAACACCATATATTTT. It encodes CASSPHAGASGNTIYF.

As for this clone: The same CDR3 also results from other DNA sequences found in this sample. In DNA, the CDR3 is TGCGCCAGCAGCTGGGGACTAGCGGGGGCCTACAATGAGCAGTTCTTC. Translated: CASSWGLAGAYNEQFF. The chain combines TRBV5-1 with TRBJ2-1, with 14 bases matching TRBD2. Trimming took 3 bases from V and 2 from J; bases not matched to a gene: 1. The length of the CDR3 is 16 residues. Germline V gene sequence: CDR1 SGHRS, CDR2 YFSETQ.

The V and J genes are TRBV15 and TRBJ2-6; D unclear. Germline lookup yields CDR1 LNHNV and CDR2 YYDKDF (reference sequence). There are 19 residues in the CDR3. V lost 0 bases and J lost 0, with 15 bases in between. CDR3 DNA sequence: TGTGCCACCAGCAGAGATCTGGGCAGCCTGAGCTCTGGGGCCAACGTCCTGACTTTC. It is translated as CATSRDLGSLSSGANVLTF.

This chain uses TRBV5-1 with TRBJ1-2; a weak D match, TRBD1 (5 bases). Germline assignment: CDR1 SGHRS and CDR2 YFSETQ. Trimming took off 1 base at V and 6 bases at J, with 16 bases between the two ends. The CDR3 runs 15 residues. The CDR3 protein is CASSLNPGNKDGYTF. The CDR3 nucleotides are TGCGCCAGCAGCTTGAATCCAGGGAATAAGGATGGCTACACCTTC.

The chain has TRBV30 and TRBJ1-1; 8 bases align to TRBD1. V lost 8 bases to trimming and J lost 1 base; unmatched junction nucleotides: 6. Germline CDR1 and CDR2: GTSNPN and SVGIG (reference sequence). CDR3 size: 13 residues. The CDR3 region has the DNA TGTGCCCGGGCGACAGGGGCGAACACTGAAGCTTTCTTT. Its translation is CARATGANTEAFF.

The rearrangement joins TRBV14 to TRBJ1-1; perhaps TRBD1 as D (5 bases). This CDR3 is built from 13 residues. V gave up 4 bases and J gave up 4 bases, with 10 bases separating them. Germline CDR1 reads SGHDN; CDR2 reads FVKESK. The CDR3 protein is CASSRYRTTEAFF. In DNA form, the CDR3 reads TGTGCCAGCAGCCGATACAGGACCACTGAAGCTTTCTTT.

This chain joins TRBV7-8 and TRBJ1-4; D uncertain. V was clipped by 1 base and J by 6 bases, with 15 bases between them. Germline-derived CDR1 and CDR2 are SGHVS and FQNEAQ. There are 16 residues in the CDR3. The CDR3 DNA reads as TGTGCCAGCAGCTTAGGGTCGGGGAACAGTGATGAAAAACTGTTTTTT. This gives the protein CASSLGSGNSDEKLFF.

This sequence joins TRBV7-8 and TRBJ2-7; 13 bases map to TRBD2. This CDR3 has 16 residues. Germline V lookup: CDR1 SGHVS, CDR2 FQNEAQ. Trimming cost V 5 bases and J 8 bases; bases outside gene matches: 12. Here the CDR3 DNA reads TGTGCCAGCAGCCCCACAGGAGGACTAGCGGGGGTTAAGCAGTACTTC. Translated, it gives CASSPTGGLAGVKQYF. Variable domain in full (rest from reference TRBV7-8 and TRBJ2-7): GAGVSQSPRYKVAKRGQDVALRCDPISGHVSLFWYQQALGQGPEFLTYFQNEAQLDKSGLPSDRFFAERPEGSVSTLKIQRTQQEDSAVYLCASSPTGGLAGVKQYFGPGTRLTVT.

The genes are TRBV19 and TRBJ1-1; TRBD1 matches 8 bases. Germline values: CDR1 LNHDA, CDR2 SQIVND (reference sequence). This CDR3 region has 14 residues. With 8 bases clipped from V and 5 bases from J, the junction kept 10 bases outside the gene matches. Here the CDR3 DNA reads TGTGCCAGTGCTTGGACAGGGTCGAGTACTGAAGCTTTCTTT. Translation gives CASAWTGSSTEAFF.

The chain joins TRBV4-3 to TRBJ1-4; TRBD1 might be the D (6 bases). Germline CDR1 LGHNA, CDR2 YSLEER. This CDR3 has 16 residues. Trimming stripped 1 base from V and 6 bases from J, with 15 bases between. The CDR3 here is CASSQVGGSIYEKLFF. The CDR3 DNA reads TGCGCCAGCAGCCAAGTAGGGGGTTCCATTTATGAAAAACTGTTTTTT.

The chain is built from TRBV10-3 and TRBJ2-2; 7 bases map to TRBD1. This CDR3 spans 15 amino acids. The germline gives CDR1 ENHRY, CDR2 SYGVKD. J lost 4 bases, V lost 4 bases, and 6 bases had no gene match. CDR3 in amino acids: CAISADRAGTGELFF. The CDR3 nucleotides are TGTGCCATCAGTGCAGACAGGGCGGGCACCGGGGAGCTGTTTTTT.

This clone was seen a few times. The chain recombines TRBV5-4 with TRBJ2-1; 8 positions agree with TRBD2. CDR1 is SGHNT, CDR2 YYREEE, per germline (reference sequence). The trim removed 0 bases at V and 10 bases at J, leaving 3 bases unmatched. The CDR3 is 13 residues long. For the CDR3, the DNA is TGTGCCAGCAGCTTGGTTGGCGGGAGGGAGCAGTTCTTC. It is translated as CASSLVGGREQFF.

CDR3 loop: CASSKGTVLSYEQYF. The CDR3 DNA follows: TGTGCCAGCAGCAAAGGGACAGTCCTCTCCTACGAGCAGTACTTC. This chain uses TRBV11-2 with TRBJ2-7, with TRBD1 identical over 7 bases. Germline trimming cut 5 bases from V and 0 bases from J; bases unmatched to any gene: 7. Germline loops: CDR1 SGHAT, CDR2 FQNNGV. The CDR3 runs 15 residues.

The V gene is TRBV7-9, the J gene TRBJ1-4; tentative D call: TRBD1 (6 bases). Trimming removed 2 bases at V and 12 bases at J, with 10 bases between. The CDR3 loop spans 12 amino acids. CDR1 is SEHNR, CDR2 FQNEAQ, per germline (reference sequence). The CDR3 nucleotides read TGTGCCAGCAGCTTAAGTGCAGGGGAACTGTTTTTT. Amino acids: CASSLSAGELFF.

The CDR3 DNA reads TGCGCCAGCAGCTTCGGGACAGGGGGCTATGGCTACACCTTC. It yields the protein CASSFGTGGYGYTF. The chain recombines TRBV5-1 with TRBJ1-2; 11 nucleotides align to TRBD1. This CDR3 comprises 14 residues. V was clipped by 2 bases and J by 4 bases; unmatched bases: 1. CDR1 SGHRS and CDR2 YFSETQ come from the germline V gene.

The chain is built from TRBV13 and TRBJ2-2; TRBD1 might be the D (6 bases). The V end lost 0 bases, the J end lost 6 bases, and 8 bases lay between the germline ends. The length of the CDR3 is 14 residues. Germline CDR1 and CDR2: PRHDT and FYEKMQ (reference sequence). The CDR3 coding sequence is TGTGCCAGCAGCTTAGGCCGACAGGCCGGGGAGCTGTTTTTT. It yields the protein CASSLGRQAGELFF. Complete variable domain (other parts from reference TRBV13 and TRBJ2-2): AAGVIQSPRHLIKEKRETATLKCYPIPRHDTVYWYQQGPGQDPQFLISFYEKMQSDKGSIPDRFSAQQFSDYHSELNMSSLELGDSALYFCASSLGRQAGELFFGEGSRLTVL.

Written as DNA, the CDR3 is TGTGCCAGCAGCGTAATAATTAACACTGAAGCTTTCTTT. It yields the protein CASSVIINTEAFF. This chain connects TRBV12-3 or TRBV12-4 to TRBJ1-1; no clear D. CDR3 length: 13 residues. The V end was cut by 6 bases, the J end by 2 bases, with 10 bases between.

This clone was counted a single time. This chain uses TRBV30 with TRBJ1-1; TRBD1 aligns across 8 bases. The V gene's germline CDR1 is GTSNPN and CDR2 SVGIG (reference sequence). The trim removed 5 bases at V and 1 base at J, leaving 3 bases unmatched. The CDR3 sequence is 13 residues long. This CDR3 is CAWRGQGNTEAFF. The CDR3 nucleotides are TGTGCCTGGCGTGGACAGGGGAACACTGAAGCTTTCTTT.

The rearrangement joins TRBV14 to TRBJ1-1; D not resolved. The V and J ends lost 2 bases and 1 base respectively, with 8 bases between them. The CDR3 covers 14 residues. Per germline, CDR1 SGHDN and CDR2 FVKESK. CDR3 residues: CASSQQNQNTEAFF. The CDR3 DNA reads TGTGCCAGCAGCCAACAAAATCAGAACACTGAAGCTTTCTTT.

The V and J genes are TRBV11-3 and TRBJ2-3; 13 bases are shared with TRBD2. The germline CDR1 and CDR2 sequences are SGHNT and YENEEA. Trimming removed 5 bases from V and 0 bases from J; junction bases left unmatched: 2. The CDR3 spans 16 residues. Here the CDR3 reads CASSVGLAGSTDTQYF. As DNA, the CDR3 is TGTGCCAGCAGCGTGGGACTAGCGGGGAGCACAGATACGCAGTATTTT. The whole variable domain, filled in from reference TRBV11-3 and TRBJ2-3, reads EAGVVQSPRYKIIEKKQPVAFWCNPISGHNTLYWYLQNLGQGPELLIRYENEEAVDDSQLPKDRFSAERLKGVDSTLKIQPAELGDSAVYLCASSVGLAGSTDTQYFGPGTRLTVL.

The chain links TRBV30 to TRBJ1-3; a possible D gene is TRBD1 (5 bases). With 0 bases removed from V and 1 base from J, the gap between germline ends came to 10 bases. The CDR3 runs 15 residues. From germline, CDR1 is GTSNPN and CDR2 SVGIG (reference sequence). For the CDR3, the DNA is TGTGCCTGGAGTGTACGGCAGGGTTCTGGAAACACCATATATTTT. Amino acids: CAWSVRQGSGNTIYF.

This clone was observed a single time. The J gene is TRBJ2-2, the V gene TRBV4-1; TRBD1 might be the D (6 bases). V shed 4 bases and J shed 4 bases, with 16 bases lying between them. The CDR3 totals 16 residues. The germline V gene encodes CDR1 MGHRA and CDR2 YSYEKL. The CDR3 DNA reads as TGCGCCAGCAGCCTGCGAGGGGGTGGCGGCACCGGGGAGCTGTTTTTT. Amino acid sequence: CASSLRGGGGTGELFF.

The chain carries TRBV13 and TRBJ1-3; no clear D. Germline assignment: CDR1 PRHDT and CDR2 FYEKMQ (reference sequence). The CDR3 runs to 16 residues. V was pared by 3 bases and J by 0 bases, with 12 bases between. Here the CDR3 DNA reads TGTGCCAGCAGCTTCCCAGAAACGAACTCTGGAAACACCATATATTTT. Its protein product is CASSFPETNSGNTIYF.